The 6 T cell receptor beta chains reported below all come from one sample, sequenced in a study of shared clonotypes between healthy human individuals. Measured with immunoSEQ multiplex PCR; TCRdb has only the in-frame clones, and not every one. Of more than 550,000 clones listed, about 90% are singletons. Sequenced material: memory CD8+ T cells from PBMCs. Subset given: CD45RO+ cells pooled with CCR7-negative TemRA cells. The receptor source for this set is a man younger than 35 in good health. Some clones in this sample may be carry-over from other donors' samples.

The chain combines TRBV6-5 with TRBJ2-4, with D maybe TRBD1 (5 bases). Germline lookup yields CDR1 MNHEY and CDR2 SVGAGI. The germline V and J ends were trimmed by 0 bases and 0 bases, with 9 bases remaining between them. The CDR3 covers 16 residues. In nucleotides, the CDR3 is TGTGCCAGCAGTTACTCGAGGACACTAGCCAAAAACATTCAGTACTTC. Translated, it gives CASSYSRTLAKNIQYF.

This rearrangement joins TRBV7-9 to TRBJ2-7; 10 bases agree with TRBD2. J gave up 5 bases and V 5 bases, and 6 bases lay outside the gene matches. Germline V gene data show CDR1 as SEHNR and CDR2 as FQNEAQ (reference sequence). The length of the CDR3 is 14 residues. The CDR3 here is CASSAGTSDHEQYF. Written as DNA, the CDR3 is TGTGCCAGCAGCGCAGGGACTAGCGACCACGAGCAGTACTTC.

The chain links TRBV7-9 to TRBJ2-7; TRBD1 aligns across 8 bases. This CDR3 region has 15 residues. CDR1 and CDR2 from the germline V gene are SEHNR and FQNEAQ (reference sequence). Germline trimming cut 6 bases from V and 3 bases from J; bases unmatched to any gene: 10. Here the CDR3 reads CASRFGQGGDYEQYF. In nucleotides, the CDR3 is TGTGCCAGCAGGTTTGGACAGGGTGGAGACTACGAGCAGTACTTC.

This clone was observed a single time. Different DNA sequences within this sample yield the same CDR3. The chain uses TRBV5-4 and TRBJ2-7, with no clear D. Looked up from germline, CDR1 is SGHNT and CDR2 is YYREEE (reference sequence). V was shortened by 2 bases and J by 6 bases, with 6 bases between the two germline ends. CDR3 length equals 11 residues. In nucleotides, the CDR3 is TGTGCCAGCAGCTTTGGTCTCGAGCAGTACTTC. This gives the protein CASSFGLEQYF.

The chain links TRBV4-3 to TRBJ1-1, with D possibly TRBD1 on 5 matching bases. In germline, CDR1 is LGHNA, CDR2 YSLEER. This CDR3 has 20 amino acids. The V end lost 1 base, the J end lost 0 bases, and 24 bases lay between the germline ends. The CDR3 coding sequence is TGCGCCAGCAGCCAAGTAGGGTCGCGGGAACAGGATTATATGAACACTGAAGCTTTCTTT. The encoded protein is CASSQVGSREQDYMNTEAFF.

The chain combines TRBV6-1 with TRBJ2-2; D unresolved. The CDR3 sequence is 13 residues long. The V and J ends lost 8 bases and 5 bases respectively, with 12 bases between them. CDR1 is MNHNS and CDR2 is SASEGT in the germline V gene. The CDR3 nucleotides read TGTGCCAGCGGGTGGGATTTAACCGGGGAGCTGTTTTTT. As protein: CASGWDLTGELFF.